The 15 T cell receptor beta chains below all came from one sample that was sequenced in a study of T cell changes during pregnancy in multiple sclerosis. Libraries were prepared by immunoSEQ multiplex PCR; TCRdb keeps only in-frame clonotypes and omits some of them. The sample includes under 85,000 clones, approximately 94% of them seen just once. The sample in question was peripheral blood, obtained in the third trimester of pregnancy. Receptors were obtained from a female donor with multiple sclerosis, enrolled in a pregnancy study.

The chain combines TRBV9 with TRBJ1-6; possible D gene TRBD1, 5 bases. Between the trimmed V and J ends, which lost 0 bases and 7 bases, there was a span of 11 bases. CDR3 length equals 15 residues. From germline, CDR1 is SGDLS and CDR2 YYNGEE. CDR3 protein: CASSVDQGRNSPLHF. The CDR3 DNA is TGTGCCAGCAGCGTAGATCAGGGCCGGAATTCACCCCTCCACTTT.

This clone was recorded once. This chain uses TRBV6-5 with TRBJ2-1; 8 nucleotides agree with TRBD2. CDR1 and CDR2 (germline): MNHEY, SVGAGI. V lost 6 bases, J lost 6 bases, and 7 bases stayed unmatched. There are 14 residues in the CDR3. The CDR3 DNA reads TGTGCCAGCAGCGGCGGGGGGTACTCCAATGAGCAGTTCTTC. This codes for CASSGGGYSNEQFF.

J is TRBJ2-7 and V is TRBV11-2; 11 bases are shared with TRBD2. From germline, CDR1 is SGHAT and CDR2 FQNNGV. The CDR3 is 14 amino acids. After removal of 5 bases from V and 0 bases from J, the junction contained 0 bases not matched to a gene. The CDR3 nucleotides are TGTGCCAGCAGCACTAGCGGGAGCTCCTACGAGCAGTACTTC. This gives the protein CASSTSGSSYEQYF.

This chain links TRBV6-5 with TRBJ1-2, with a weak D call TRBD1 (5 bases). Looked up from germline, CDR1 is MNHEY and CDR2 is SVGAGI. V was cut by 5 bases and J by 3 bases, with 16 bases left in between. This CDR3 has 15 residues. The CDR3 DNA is TGTGCCAGCAGTCCCTGGGGCACGCTGGACTATGGCTACACCTTC. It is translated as CASSPWGTLDYGYTF.

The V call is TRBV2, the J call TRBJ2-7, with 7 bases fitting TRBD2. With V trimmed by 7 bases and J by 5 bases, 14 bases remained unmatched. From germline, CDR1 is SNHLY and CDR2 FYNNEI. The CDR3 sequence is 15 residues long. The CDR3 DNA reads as TGTGCCAGCATCGGGCTTTACGGGGGGAGAAACGAGCAGTACTTC. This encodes CASIGLYGGRNEQYF.

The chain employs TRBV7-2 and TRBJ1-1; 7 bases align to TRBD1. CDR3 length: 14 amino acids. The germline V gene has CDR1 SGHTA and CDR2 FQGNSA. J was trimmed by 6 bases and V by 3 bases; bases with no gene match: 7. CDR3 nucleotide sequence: TGTGCCAGCAGCTTTTCAGGGGGTCGGGCTGAAGCTTTCTTT. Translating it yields CASSFSGGRAEAFF. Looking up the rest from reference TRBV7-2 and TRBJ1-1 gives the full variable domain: GAGVSQSPSNKVTEKGKDVELRCDPISGHTALYWYRQSLGQGLEFLIYFQGNSAPDKSGLPSDRFSAERTGGSVSTLTIQRTQQEDSAVYLCASSFSGGRAEAFFGQGTRLTVV.

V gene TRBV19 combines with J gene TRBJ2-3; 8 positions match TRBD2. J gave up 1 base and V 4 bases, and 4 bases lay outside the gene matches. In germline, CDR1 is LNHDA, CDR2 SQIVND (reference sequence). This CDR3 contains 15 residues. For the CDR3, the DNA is TGTGCCAGTAGTACCGGGGGGGTCCGCACAGATACGCAGTATTTT. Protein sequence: CASSTGGVRTDTQYF.

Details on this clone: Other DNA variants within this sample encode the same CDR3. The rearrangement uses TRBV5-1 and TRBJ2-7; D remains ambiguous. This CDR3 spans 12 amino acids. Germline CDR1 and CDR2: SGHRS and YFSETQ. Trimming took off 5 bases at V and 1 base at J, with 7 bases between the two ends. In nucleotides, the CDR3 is TGCGCCAGCAGTCCCGGTTCCTACGAGCAGTACTTC. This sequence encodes CASSPGSYEQYF.

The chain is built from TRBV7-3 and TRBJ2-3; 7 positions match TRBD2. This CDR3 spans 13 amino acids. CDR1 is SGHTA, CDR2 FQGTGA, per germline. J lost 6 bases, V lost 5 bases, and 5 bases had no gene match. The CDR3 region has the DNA TGTGCCAGCAGCCAGCGGGGCTGGGATACGCAGTATTTT. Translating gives CASSQRGWDTQYF.

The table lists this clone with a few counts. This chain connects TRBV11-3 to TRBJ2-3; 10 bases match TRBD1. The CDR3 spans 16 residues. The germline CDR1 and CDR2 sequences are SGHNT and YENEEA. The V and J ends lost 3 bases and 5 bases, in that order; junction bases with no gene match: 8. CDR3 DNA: TGTGCCAGCAGCTTGTCCACCGGGACAGGGGAAGATACGCAGTATTTT. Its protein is CASSLSTGTGEDTQYF.

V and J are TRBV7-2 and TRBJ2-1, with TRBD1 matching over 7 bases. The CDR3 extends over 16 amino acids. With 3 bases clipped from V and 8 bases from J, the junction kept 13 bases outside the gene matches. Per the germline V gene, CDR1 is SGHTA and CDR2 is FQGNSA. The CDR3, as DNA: TGTGCCAGCAGCTTCGGGACACGACAGGGTCCATATGAGCAGTTCTTC. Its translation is CASSFGTRQGPYEQFF. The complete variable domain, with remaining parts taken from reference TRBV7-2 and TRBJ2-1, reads GAGVSQSPSNKVTEKGKDVELRCDPISGHTALYWYRQSLGQGLEFLIYFQGNSAPDKSGLPSDRFSAERTGGSVSTLTIQRTQQEDSAVYLCASSFGTRQGPYEQFFGPGTRLTVL.

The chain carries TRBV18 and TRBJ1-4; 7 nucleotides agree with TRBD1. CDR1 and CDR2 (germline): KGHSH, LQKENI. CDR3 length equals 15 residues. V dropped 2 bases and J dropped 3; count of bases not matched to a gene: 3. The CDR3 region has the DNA TGTGCCAGCTCACCATCCGACAGGGCTAATGAAAAACTGTTTTTT. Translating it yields CASSPSDRANEKLFF. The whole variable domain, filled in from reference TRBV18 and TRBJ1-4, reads NAGVMQNPRHLVRRRGQEARLRCSPMKGHSHVYWYRQLPEEGLKFMVYLQKENIIDESGMPKERFSAEFPKEGPSILRIQQVVRGDSAAYFCASSPSDRANEKLFFGSGTQLSVL.

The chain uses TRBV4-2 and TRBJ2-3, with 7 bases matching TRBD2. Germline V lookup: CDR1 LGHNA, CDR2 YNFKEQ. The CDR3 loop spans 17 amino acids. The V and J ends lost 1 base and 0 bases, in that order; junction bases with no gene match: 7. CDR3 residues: CASSQGRLGGSTDTQYF. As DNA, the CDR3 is TGTGCCAGCAGCCAAGGCCGTCTCGGGGGGAGCACAGATACGCAGTATTTT.

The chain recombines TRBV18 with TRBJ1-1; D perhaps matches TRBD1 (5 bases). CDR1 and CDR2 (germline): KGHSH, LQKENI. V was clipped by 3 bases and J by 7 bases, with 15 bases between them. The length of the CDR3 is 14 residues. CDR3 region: CASSPSQGHLEAFF. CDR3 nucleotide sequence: TGTGCCAGCTCACCGAGCCAGGGTCACCTTGAAGCTTTCTTT.

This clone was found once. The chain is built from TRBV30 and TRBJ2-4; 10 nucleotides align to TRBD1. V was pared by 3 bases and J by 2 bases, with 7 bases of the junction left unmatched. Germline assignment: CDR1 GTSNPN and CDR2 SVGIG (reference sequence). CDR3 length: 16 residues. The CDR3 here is CAWSPRQGASKNIQYF. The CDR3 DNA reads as TGTGCCTGGAGCCCCAGACAGGGGGCGTCCAAAAACATTCAGTACTTC.